This TCR beta chain was identified in a study of shared clonotypes between healthy human individuals. Germline CDR1 SGHRS, CDR2 YFSETQ. This CDR3 is built from 16 residues. V gave up 1 base and J gave up 0 bases; unmatched junction bases: 1. Produced via immunoSEQ multiplex PCR; TCRdb's table is partial and in-frame only. The data show millions of clones, with more than 85% seen just once and 0.39% held by the top ten. The TCR sequence derives from a man between 18 and 29 years old in good health. Some clones in this sample may be carry-over from other donors' samples. V gene TRBV5-1 combines with J gene TRBJ2-6; 7 nucleotides align to TRBD2. The sequenced sample was naive CD4+ T cells from PBMCs. Subset noted: CD45RA+ positively selected. The CDR3 DNA follows: TGCGCCAGCAGCTTGACGGGGGGCTCTGGGGCCAACGTCCTGACTTTC. Translating gives CASSLTGGSGANVLTF.